This T cell receptor (beta chain) originates from a study of blood T cell repertoires in COVID-19. Points on this clone: This CDR3 is also generated by other DNA sequences in the sample.

Assay: immunoSEQ multiplex PCR; the TCRdb copy retains only in-frame clones and omits some. The repertoire holds approximately 440,000 clones, with around 87% as singletons. Sample: PBMCs or T cells enriched from blood (not recorded which). This clonotype originated in a woman in her late teens or twenties who had recovered from COVID-19.

CDR3 residues: CASSEAGGTEAFF. CDR3 coding DNA: TGTGCCAGCAGTGAGGCGGGGGGAACTGAAGCTTTCTTT. The chain is built from TRBV2 and TRBJ1-1, with D maybe TRBD1 (5 bases). V lost 3 bases and J 5 bases, leaving 10 bases between the germline ends. This CDR3 is built from 13 residues. Germline V gene data show CDR1 as SNHLY and CDR2 as FYNNEI.